Below, 3 T cell receptor beta chains from the same sample are listed, as sequenced in a study of blood T cells in healthy people across ages. Next came a second PCR, run for about 6 to 12 cycles, which used a sample-barcoded 5' primer along with a J-beta primer mix. TCRdb re-called the 5' RACE reads with MiXCR, one entry per CDR3 protein. This sample has around 870,000 distinct CDR3 sequences, with 29% found just once. Specimen: blood. Every receptor here comes from a woman older than 75 in good health.

This clonotype occurred a few times. Compared with germline, one end of the junction differs, possibly owing to a read error. This chain joins TRBV5-1 and TRBJ2-3; D is perhaps TRBD2 (6 bases). Germline V gene data show CDR1 as SGHRS and CDR2 as YFSETQ. The CDR3 spans 14 residues. As DNA, the CDR3 is TGCACCAGCGGGCGGCAGGAAATCCTAGATACGCAGTATTTT. Protein: CTSGRQEILDTQYF.

This clonotype was observed at least ten times. This chain joins TRBV6-2 or TRBV6-3 and TRBJ2-1; 8 nucleotides align to TRBD2. The V gene's germline CDR1 is MNHEY and CDR2 SVGEGT. The CDR3 has 13 amino acids. V gave up 7 bases and J gave up 8 bases; unmatched junction bases: 7. The CDR3, as DNA: TGTGCCAGCACGGGGGGGGTGGGGGATGAGCAGTTCTTC. It specifies CASTGGVGDEQFF.

This clonotype has a handful of counts. A read error is possible here, since a much larger clone lies one base away. The chain's CDR3 is CSVGTGADEQYF. The CDR3 nucleotides read TGCAGCGTCGGGACAGGGGCTGATGAGCAGTACTTC. This sequence joins TRBV29-1 and TRBJ2-7, with 10 nucleotides matching TRBD1. CDR3 length: 12 amino acids. Trimming removed 6 bases from V and 7 bases from J; junction bases left unmatched: 6. Germline CDR1 and CDR2: SQVTM and ANQGSEA.